This record looks at one T cell receptor beta chain sequence and its context. The data derive from a study of tumor-infiltrating lymphocytes in oesophageal squamous cell carcinoma. A single record per CDR3 protein comes from TCRdb applying MiXCR to the PCR reads. Of about 25,000 distinct CDR3 sequences detected, roughly 35% appear once; the ten largest clones hold 23%. Sequencing was done on a sample of esophageal tumor tissue. The clonotype comes from a male donor with esophageal squamous cell carcinoma.

The CDR3 region is CASSSPPQGRETQYF. The CDR3 DNA reads TGTGCCAGCAGCTCCCCTCCGCAGGGGAGGGAGACCCAGTACTTC. The V gene is TRBV7-9, the J gene TRBJ2-5, with D perhaps being TRBD1 or TRBD2 (6 bases each). V gave up 4 bases and J gave up 5 bases, with 17 bases separating them. The CDR3 loop spans 15 amino acids. Germline V gene lookup returns CDR1 SEHNR and CDR2 FQNEAQ (reference sequence). Filled out from reference TRBV7-9 and TRBJ2-5, the complete variable domain reads DTGVSQNPRHKITKRGQNVTFRCDPISEHNRLYWYRQTLGQGPEFLTYFQNEAQLEKSRLLSDRFSAERPKGSFSTLEIQRTEQGDSAMYLCASSSPPQGRETQYFGPGTRLLVL.